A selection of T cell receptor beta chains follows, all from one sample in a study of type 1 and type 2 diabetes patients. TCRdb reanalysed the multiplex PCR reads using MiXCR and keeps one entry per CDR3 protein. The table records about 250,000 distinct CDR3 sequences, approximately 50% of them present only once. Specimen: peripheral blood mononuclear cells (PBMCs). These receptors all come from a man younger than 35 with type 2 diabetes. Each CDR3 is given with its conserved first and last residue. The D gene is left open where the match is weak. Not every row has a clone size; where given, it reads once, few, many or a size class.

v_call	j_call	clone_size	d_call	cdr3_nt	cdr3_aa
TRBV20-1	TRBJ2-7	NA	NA	TGCAGTGCTAGGCCCTCAGGGACCTACGAGCAGCACTTC	CSARPSGTYEQHF
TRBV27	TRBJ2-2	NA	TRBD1	TGTGCCAGCAGCGCCCCGGGACAGGCAACCGGGGAGCTGTTTTTT	CASSAPGQATGELFF
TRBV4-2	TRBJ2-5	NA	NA	TGTGCCAGCAGCCAAGTTCGATGGGAGACCCAGTACTTC	CASSQVRWETQYF
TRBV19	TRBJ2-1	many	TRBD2	TGTGCCAGTAGGAGCGGGACTAAATACAATGAGCAGTTCTTC	CASRSGTKYNEQFF
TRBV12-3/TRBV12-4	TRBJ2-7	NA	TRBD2	TGTGCCAGCGCCCCCCCCGGACTAGGAGTTTACGAGCAGTACTTC	CASAPPGLGVYEQYF
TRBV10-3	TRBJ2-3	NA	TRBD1	TGTGCCATCAACGACAGGGAGACAGATACGCAGTATTTT	CAINDRETDTQYF
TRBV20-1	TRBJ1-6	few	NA	TGCAGTGCTAGAGAACGGTATAATTCACCCCTCCACTTT	CSARERYNSPLHF
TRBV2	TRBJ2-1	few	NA	TGTGCCAGCAGGGAACAGGGAATCACCTACAATGAGCAGTTCTTC	CASREQGITYNEQFF
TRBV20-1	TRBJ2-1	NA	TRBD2	TGCAGTGCCCTAACTAGCGGGAGTACGTATGAGCAGTTCTTC	CSALTSGSTYEQFF
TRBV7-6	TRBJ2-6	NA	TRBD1	TGTGCCAGCAGCCCCCGGGACAGCGCTTACTCTGGGGCCAACGTCCTGACTTTC	CASSPRDSAYSGANVLTF
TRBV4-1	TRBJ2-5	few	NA	TGCGCCAGCAGCCGGAAGTCGGATCGAGAGACCCAGTACTTC	CASSRKSDRETQYF
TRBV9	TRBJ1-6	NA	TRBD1	TGTGCCAGCAAACAGGGGGTGGGAAATTCACCCCTCCACTTT	CASKQGVGNSPLHF
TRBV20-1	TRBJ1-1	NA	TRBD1	TGCAGTGCTAGACCTCGACAGGGGGTTTGGTCGTACACTGAAGCTTTCTTT	CSARPRQGVWSYTEAFF
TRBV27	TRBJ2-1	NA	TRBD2	TGTGCCAGCAGTTTCGGACTAGCGGGAGATGAGCAGTTCTTC	CASSFGLAGDEQFF
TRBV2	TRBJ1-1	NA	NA	TGTGCCAGCACCGACCAAGGACTGATGAACACTGAAGCTTTCTTT	CASTDQGLMNTEAFF
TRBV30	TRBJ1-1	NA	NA	TGTGCCACCCTTTCTGGGGGCACTGAAGCTTTCTTT	CATLSGGTEAFF
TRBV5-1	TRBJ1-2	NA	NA	TGCGCCAGCAGGACAGCGACGGACTTGGATGGCTACACCTTC	CASRTATDLDGYTF
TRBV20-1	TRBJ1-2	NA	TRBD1	TGCAGTGCCAGGGGGCGGGACAGAACTAACTATGGCTACACCTTC	CSARGRDRTNYGYTF
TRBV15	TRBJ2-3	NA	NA	TGTGCCACCAGCAGTAGGGGAAGGGGTTCGGCAGATACGCAGTATTTT	CATSSRGRGSADTQYF
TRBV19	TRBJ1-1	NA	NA	TGTGCCAGTAGTCCTCCGCGTCGGAACACTGAAGCTTTCTTT	CASSPPRRNTEAFF
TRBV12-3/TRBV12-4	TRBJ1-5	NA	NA	TGTGCCAGCAGTTTTGGCAGCAATCAGCCCCAGCATTTT	CASSFGSNQPQHF
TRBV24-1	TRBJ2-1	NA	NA	TGTGCCACCAGTGAAACCCACGGTCTAGCGGAGCAGTTCTTC	CATSETHGLAEQFF
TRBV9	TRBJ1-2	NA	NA	TGTGCCAGCTCCAACAGAGCGACACCCTCTGGGGGCTACACCTTC	CASSNRATPSGGYTF
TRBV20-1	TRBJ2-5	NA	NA	TGCAGTGCTCACTCCCGGGCTAGAGGGGAGACCCAGTACTTC	CSAHSRARGETQYF
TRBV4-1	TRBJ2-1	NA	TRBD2	TGCGCCAGTAGCCGGGATGGGACTAGCGGGGCCCATGAGCAGTTCTTC	CASSRDGTSGAHEQFF
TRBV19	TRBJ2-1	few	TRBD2	TGTGCCAGTAGTATAGACGGGACTAGCGGGAGGGCCTCCTACAATGAGCAGTTCTTC	CASSIDGTSGRASYNEQFF
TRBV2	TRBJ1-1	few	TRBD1	TGTGCCAGCAGGGGGGGACAGGGGGCCAACACTGAAGCTTTCTTT	CASRGGQGANTEAFF
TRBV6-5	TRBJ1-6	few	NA	TGTGCCAGCAGTTACTTTACAGATAATTCACCCCTCCACTTT	CASSYFTDNSPLHF
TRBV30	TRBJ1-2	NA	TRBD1	TGTGCCTGGAGGACAGGGTTTAACTATGGCTACACCTTC	CAWRTGFNYGYTF
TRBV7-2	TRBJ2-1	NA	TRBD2	TGTGCCAGCAGTTGGGGGAGGGAATTGGATGAGCAGTTCTTC	CASSWGRELDEQFF
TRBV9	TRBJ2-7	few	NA	TGTGCCAGCAGCGTAGGGGGCAGCCCCTACGAGCAGTACTTC	CASSVGGSPYEQYF
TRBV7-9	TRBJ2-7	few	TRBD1	TGTGCCAGCAGCTATACGACCGGGACAGGCTTCTACGAGCAGTACTTC	CASSYTTGTGFYEQYF
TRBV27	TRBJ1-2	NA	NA	TGTGCCAGAGGAATCACGTACCCTAACTATGGCTACACCTTC	CARGITYPNYGYTF
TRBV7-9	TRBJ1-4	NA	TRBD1	TGTGCCAGCAGCGGAGGGACAGGGGGCGTTGAAAAACTGTTTTTT	CASSGGTGGVEKLFF
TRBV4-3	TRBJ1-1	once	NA	TGCGCCAGCAGCCGGATCGGGCAGGGTAACACTGAAGCTTTCTTT	CASSRIGQGNTEAFF